The T cell receptor beta chain described here comes from a study of blood T cell repertoires in COVID-19. Turning to the study itself: Sites across the United States, Italy and Spain contributed samples from acute and convalescent COVID-19.

Authors' methods: The authors estimated nucleated cell counts from reference gene primer amplification. The assay was immunoSEQ multiplex PCR, and TCRdb's table has in-frame clones only and misses some. The V and J calls and clone size come from that table; D and trimming were worked out from the DNA. The repertoire consists of 75,000 or so clones, with 88% occurring once and the leading ten covering around 7.9%. Germline CDR1 is LNHDA and CDR2 is SQIVND (reference sequence). V trimming: 7 bases; J trimming: 7 bases; junction bases outside the gene matches: 13. CDR3 length: 14 amino acids. The sequencing sample was made of peripheral blood. The chain links TRBV19 to TRBJ2-7; 7 nucleotides align to TRBD2. This TCR came from a man aged 65 to 85 with acute or convalescent COVID-19. The CDR3 sequence is CASNSGLRKGEQYF. In DNA form, the CDR3 reads TGTGCCAGTAACTCGGGACTACGCAAAGGGGAGCAGTACTTC.